This is a list of T cell receptor beta chains from one sample in a study of T cells in Graves' hyperthyroidism and ophthalmopathy. MiXCR, applied by TCRdb to the multiplex PCR reads, yields one record per CDR3 protein. The repertoire includes about 250,000 distinct CDR3 sequences, roughly 22% of them detected once, and about 40% sits in the top ten. Sequencing was performed on blood. The source is a woman aged 35 to 49 with Graves' ophthalmopathy. Both conserved end residues are part of each CDR3.

J | V | CDR3
TRBJ1-1 | TRBV6-2/TRBV6-3 | CASSAVGGTEAFF
TRBJ2-5 | TRBV28 | CASSSGFEQSIQETQYF
TRBJ2-2 | TRBV29-1 | CSVRRHGELFF
TRBJ1-6 | TRBV20-1 | CSASRGTANSPLHF
TRBJ1-6 | TRBV9 | CASSVGTGPVSPLHF
TRBJ1-2 | TRBV24-1 | CATSDRAFGRGYTF
TRBJ2-5 | TRBV7-9 | CASSPSGFSQYF
TRBJ2-5 | TRBV6-1 | CASSPSGRKETQYF
TRBJ2-7 | TRBV7-2 | CASSRTRTEQYF
TRBJ1-2 | TRBV30 | CAWSLHLTTDYGYTF
TRBJ2-7 | TRBV3-1 | CASSQDRVGNEQYF
TRBJ1-2 | TRBV5-1 | CASNTGTGIYGYTF